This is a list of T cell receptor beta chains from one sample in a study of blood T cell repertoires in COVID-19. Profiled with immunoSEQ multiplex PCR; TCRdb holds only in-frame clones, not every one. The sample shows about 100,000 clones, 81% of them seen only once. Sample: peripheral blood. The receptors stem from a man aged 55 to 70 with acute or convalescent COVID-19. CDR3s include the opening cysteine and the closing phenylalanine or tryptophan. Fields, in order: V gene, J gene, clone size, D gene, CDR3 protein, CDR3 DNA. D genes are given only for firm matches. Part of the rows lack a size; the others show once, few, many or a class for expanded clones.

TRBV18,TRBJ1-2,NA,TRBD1,CASSLGQIYGYTF,TGTGCCAGCTCCCTGGGACAGATCTATGGCTACACCTTC
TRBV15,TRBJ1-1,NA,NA,CATSRDRQGEAFF,TGTGCCACCAGCAGAGATCGGCAGGGTGAAGCTTTCTTT
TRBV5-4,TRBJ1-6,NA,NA,CASSSSLSSYNSPLHF,TGTGCCAGCAGCTCTTCACTGAGCTCCTATAATTCACCCCTCCACTTT
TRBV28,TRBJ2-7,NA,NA,CASSARGYEQYF,TGTGCCAGCAGCGCCAGGGGTTACGAGCAGTACTTC
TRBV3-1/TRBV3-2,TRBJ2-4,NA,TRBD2,CASSQEPPPGASGVLAKNIQYF,TGTGCCAGCAGCCAAGAACCCCCCCCCGGGGCTAGCGGAGTGCTAGCCAAAAACATTCAGTACTTC
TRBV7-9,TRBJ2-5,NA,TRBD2,CASSLGMTSGQETQYF,TGTGCCAGCAGCTTAGGTATGACTAGCGGGCAAGAGACCCAGTACTTC
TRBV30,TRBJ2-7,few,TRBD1,CAWSVWTGSEQYF,TGTGCCTGGAGTGTATGGACAGGGAGCGAGCAGTACTTC
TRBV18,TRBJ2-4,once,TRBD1,CASSPLWGQGAKNIQYF,TGTGCCAGCTCACCACTTTGGGGACAGGGGGCCAAAAACATTCAGTACTTC
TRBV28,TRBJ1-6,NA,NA,CASSSPSFSGLNSPLHF,TGTGCCAGCAGTTCCCCTTCTTTCTCAGGCCTTAATTCACCCCTCCACTTT
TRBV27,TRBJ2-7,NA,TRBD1,CASRTDRGPYEQYF,TGTGCCAGCAGAACGGACAGGGGGCCCTACGAGCAGTACTTC
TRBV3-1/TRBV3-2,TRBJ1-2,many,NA,CASSQGDGYTF,TGTGCCAGCAGCCAAGGCGATGGCTACACCTTC
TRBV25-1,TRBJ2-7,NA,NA,CASSGQLPYEQYF,TGTGCCAGCAGTGGACAGCTTCCCTACGAGCAGTACTTC
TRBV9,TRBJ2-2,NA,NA,CASSVAPGRYTGELFF,TGTGCCAGCAGCGTAGCCCCCGGGAGATACACCGGGGAGCTGTTTTTT
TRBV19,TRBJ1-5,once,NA,CASSIPGHSNQPQHF,TGTGCCAGTAGTATCCCCGGACATAGCAATCAGCCCCAGCATTTT
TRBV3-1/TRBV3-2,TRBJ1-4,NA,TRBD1,CASSQGTGWDEKLFF,TGTGCCAGCAGCCAGGGGACAGGGTGGGATGAAAAACTGTTTTTT
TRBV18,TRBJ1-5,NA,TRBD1,CASSPGTGQGQPQHF,TGTGCCAGCTCACCGGGGACAGGCCAGGGACAGCCCCAGCATTTT
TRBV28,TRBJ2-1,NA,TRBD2,CASSLRTSGRAYEQFF,TGTGCCAGCAGTTTGCGAACTAGCGGGAGGGCCTATGAGCAGTTCTTC
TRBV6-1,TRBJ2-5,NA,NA,CASSDSGKETQYF,TGTGCCAGCAGTGATAGCGGAAAAGAGACCCAGTACTTC
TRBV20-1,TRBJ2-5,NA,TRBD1,CSAQGGGTQYF,TGCAGTGCTCAAGGGGGCGGGACCCAGTACTTC
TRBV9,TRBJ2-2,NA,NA,CASSVVQTNGELFF,TGTGCCAGCAGCGTAGTACAGACGAACGGGGAGCTGTTTTTT
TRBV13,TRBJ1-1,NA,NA,CASRRRENTEAFF,TGTGCCAGTCGGCGGAGGGAGAACACTGAAGCTTTCTTT
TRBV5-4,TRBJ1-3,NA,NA,CASSLASGGSGNTIYF,TGTGCCAGCAGCTTGGCGTCAGGAGGCTCTGGAAACACCATATATTTT
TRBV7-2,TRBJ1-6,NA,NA,CASSLTQGAPPPLHF,TGTGCCAGCAGCTTGACACAGGGAGCACCGCCACCCCTCCACTTT
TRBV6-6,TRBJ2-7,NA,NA,CASSYGTGPSYEQYF,TGTGCCAGCAGTTACGGAACAGGGCCCTCCTACGAGCAGTACTTC
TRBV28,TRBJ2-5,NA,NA,CASSLVRKETQYF,TGTGCCAGCAGTTTGGTCAGGAAAGAGACCCAGTACTTC
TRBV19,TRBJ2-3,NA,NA,CASWEKTSDTQYF,TGTGCCAGCTGGGAGAAAACTTCAGATACGCAGTATTTT
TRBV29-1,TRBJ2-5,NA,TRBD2,CSVGTSGGAGETQYF,TGCAGCGTTGGCACTAGCGGGGGGGCCGGTGAGACCCAGTACTTC
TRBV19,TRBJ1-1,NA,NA,CASSWTEGTEAFF,TGTGCCAGTAGTTGGACTGAGGGCACTGAAGCTTTCTTT
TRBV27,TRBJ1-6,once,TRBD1,CASRRGQTYNSPLHF,TGTGCCAGCAGGCGGGGACAGACCTATAATTCACCCCTCCACTTT
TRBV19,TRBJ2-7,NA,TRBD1,CATSRTHRGSYEQYF,TGTGCCACGAGTAGGACCCACAGGGGTAGCTACGAGCAGTACTTC
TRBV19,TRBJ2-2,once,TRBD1,CASSQGGRTGELFF,TGTGCCAGTAGTCAAGGGGGCCGAACCGGGGAGCTGTTTTTT
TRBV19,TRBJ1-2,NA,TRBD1,CASSMAENRGNANGYTF,TGTGCCAGTAGTATGGCAGAGAACAGGGGAAATGCGAATGGCTACACCTTC
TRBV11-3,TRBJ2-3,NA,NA,CASSFSRGADTQYF,TGTGCCAGCAGCTTTTCCAGGGGTGCAGATACGCAGTATTTT
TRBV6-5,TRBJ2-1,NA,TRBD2,CASARLALNNEQFF,TGTGCCAGCGCTCGACTAGCCCTGAACAATGAGCAGTTCTTC
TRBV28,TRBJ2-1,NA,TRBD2,CASSLSAGGKGEQFF,TGTGCCAGCAGTTTATCTGCGGGAGGGAAGGGTGAGCAGTTCTTC
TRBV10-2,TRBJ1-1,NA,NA,CASSDGLMNTEAFF,TGCGCCAGCAGTGATGGGCTCATGAACACTGAAGCTTTCTTT
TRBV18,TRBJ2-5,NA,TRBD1,CASSPGTGGQETQYF,TGTGCCAGCTCACCCGGGACAGGGGGCCAAGAGACCCAGTACTTC
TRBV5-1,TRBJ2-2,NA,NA,CASSPGAGQYTGELFF,TGCGCCAGCAGCCCGGGAGCGGGACAATACACCGGGGAGCTGTTTTTT
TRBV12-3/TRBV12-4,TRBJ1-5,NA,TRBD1,CASSLGQGQPQHF,TGTGCCAGCAGCTTGGGACAGGGGCAGCCCCAGCATTTT
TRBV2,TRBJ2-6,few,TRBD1,CASSEGDRAGANVLTF,TGTGCCAGCAGTGAAGGCGACAGGGCTGGGGCCAACGTCCTGACTTTC
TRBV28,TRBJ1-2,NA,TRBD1,CASSAYPGTENYGYTF,TGTGCCAGCAGTGCTTATCCCGGGACAGAAAACTATGGCTACACCTTC
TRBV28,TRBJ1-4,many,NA,CASSLSSRQVETNEKLFF,TGTGCCAGCAGTTTATCCTCCCGACAGGTCGAGACTAATGAAAAACTGTTTTTT
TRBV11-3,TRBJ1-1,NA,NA,CASSFGQLNTEAFF,TGTGCCAGCAGCTTCGGACAGTTGAACACTGAAGCTTTCTTT
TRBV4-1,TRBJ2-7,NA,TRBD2,CASSQRGTSGRHEQYF,TGCGCCAGCAGCCAACGGGGGACTAGCGGGAGACACGAGCAGTACTTC
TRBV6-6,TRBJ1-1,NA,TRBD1,CATHRGRVPKNTEAFF,TGTGCCACACACAGGGGACGAGTACCAAAGAACACTGAAGCTTTCTTT
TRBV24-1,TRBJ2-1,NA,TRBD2,CATSDLGSGRADNEQFF,TGTGCCACCAGTGATTTAGGTAGCGGGAGGGCCGACAATGAGCAGTTCTTC
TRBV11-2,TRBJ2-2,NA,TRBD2,CASSRGTSGGELFF,TGTGCCAGCAGCCGTGGGACTAGCGGCGGGGAGCTGTTTTTT
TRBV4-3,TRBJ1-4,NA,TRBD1,CASSQYRGRDEKLFF,TGCGCCAGCAGCCAGTACAGGGGACGGGATGAAAAACTGTTTTTT
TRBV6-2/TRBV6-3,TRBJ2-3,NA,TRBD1,CASSYSRTGASTQYF,TGTGCCAGCAGTTACTCGAGGACAGGGGCTAGTACGCAGTATTTT
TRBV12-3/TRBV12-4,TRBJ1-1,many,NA,CASSLGQERKF,TGTGCCAGCAGTTTAGGGCAGGAACGAAAGTTT
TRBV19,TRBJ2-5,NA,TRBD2,CASSIAGLAGQETQYF,TGTGCCAGTAGTATAGCGGGACTAGCGGGACAAGAGACCCAGTACTTC
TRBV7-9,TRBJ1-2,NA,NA,CASSFSSRTVGEYGYTF,TGTGCCAGCAGCTTTTCGTCCCGGACAGTAGGAGAATATGGCTACACCTTC
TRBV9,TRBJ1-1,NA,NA,CASSRQQGNTEAFF,TGTGCCAGCAGCCGGCAACAGGGCAACACTGAAGCTTTCTTT